This T cell receptor (beta chain) was identified during a study of T cells in Graves' hyperthyroidism and ophthalmopathy. At the level of the study: Pretreatment peripheral blood was obtained at initial diagnosis. The study's findings and limits: Ophthalmopathy was identified by the model a median around 6.3 months ahead of onset.

The TCR beta CDR3 regions underwent amplification using RNA transcripts as the source. First-round RT-PCR with HTBI primers amplified the TCR CDR3 region. TCRdb processed the multiplex PCR reads anew with MiXCR; each CDR3 protein has one entry. This table has approximately 410,000 distinct CDR3 sequences, 14% to 15% appearing once. This clonotype was seen ten or more times. Its target is not known. For the diagnoses, clinical symptoms, serum thyroxine and TRAb, thyroid ultrasound and orbital computed tomography were used. The authors took PBMCs from about 9.5 ml fresh peripheral blood. The V and J ends lost 7 bases and 4 bases respectively, with 11 bases between them. This CDR3 region has 12 residues.

The receptor's source is a man aged 18 to 35 with Graves' ophthalmopathy. The sequenced sample was blood. The genes are TRBV12-3 or TRBV12-4 and TRBJ2-7, with D uncertain. The CDR3 is CASTNSKYEQYF. CDR3 DNA: TGTGCCAGCACCAATTCGAAGTACGAGCAGTACTTC.